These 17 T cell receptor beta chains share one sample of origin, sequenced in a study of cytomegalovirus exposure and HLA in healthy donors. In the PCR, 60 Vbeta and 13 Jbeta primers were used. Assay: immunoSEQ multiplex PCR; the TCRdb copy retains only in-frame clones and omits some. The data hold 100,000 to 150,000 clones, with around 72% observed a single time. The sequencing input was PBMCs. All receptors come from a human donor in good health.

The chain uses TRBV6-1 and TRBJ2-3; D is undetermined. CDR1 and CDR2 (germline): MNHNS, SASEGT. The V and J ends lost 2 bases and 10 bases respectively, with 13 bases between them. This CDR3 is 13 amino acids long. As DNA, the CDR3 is TGTGCCAGCAGTGAATCTCCTCAGTTGCCGCAGTATTTT. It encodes CASSESPQLPQYF.

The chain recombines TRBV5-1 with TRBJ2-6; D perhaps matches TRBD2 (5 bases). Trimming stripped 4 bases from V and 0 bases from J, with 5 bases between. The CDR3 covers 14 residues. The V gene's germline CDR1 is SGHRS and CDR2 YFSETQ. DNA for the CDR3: TGCGCCAGCAGCGCGGGCTCTGGGGCCAACGTCCTGACTTTC. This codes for CASSAGSGANVLTF.

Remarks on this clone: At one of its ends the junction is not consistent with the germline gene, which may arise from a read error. CDR3 DNA: TGTTCCAGCAGCTTAGAGAGGGGGAATGAAAAACTGTTTTTT. This encodes CSSSLERGNEKLFF. The chain recombines TRBV7-9 with TRBJ1-4; maybe TRBD1 (6 bases). Germline CDR1 and CDR2: SEHNR and FQNEAQ (reference sequence). CDR3 length equals 14 residues.

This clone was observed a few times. The CDR3 nucleotides read TGCGCCAGCAGCCAAAGCGGAGATACGCAGTATTTT. The encoded protein is CASSQSGDTQYF. The chain recombines TRBV4-1 with TRBJ2-3; D possibly corresponds to TRBD2 (5 bases). The CDR3 consists of 12 residues. Germline V gene data show CDR1 as MGHRA and CDR2 as YSYEKL. Trimming removed 2 bases at V and 5 bases at J, with 5 bases between.

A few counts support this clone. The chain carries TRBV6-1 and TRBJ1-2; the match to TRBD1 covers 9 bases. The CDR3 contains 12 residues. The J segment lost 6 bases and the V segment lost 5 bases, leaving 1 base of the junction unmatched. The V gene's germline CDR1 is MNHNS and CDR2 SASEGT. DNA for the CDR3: TGTGCCAGCAGTTGGACAGGGGATGGCTACACCTTC. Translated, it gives CASSWTGDGYTF.

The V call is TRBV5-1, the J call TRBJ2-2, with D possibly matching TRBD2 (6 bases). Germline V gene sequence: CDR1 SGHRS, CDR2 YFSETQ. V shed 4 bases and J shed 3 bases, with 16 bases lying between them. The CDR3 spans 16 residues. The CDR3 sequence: CASSPRFGEDTGELFF. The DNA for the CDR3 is TGCGCCAGCAGCCCGAGGTTTGGGGAGGACACCGGGGAGCTGTTTTTT.

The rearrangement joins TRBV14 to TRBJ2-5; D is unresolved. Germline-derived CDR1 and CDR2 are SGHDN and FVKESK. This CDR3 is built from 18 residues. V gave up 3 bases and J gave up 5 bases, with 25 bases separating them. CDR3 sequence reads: CASSQAAEAPTPQETQYF. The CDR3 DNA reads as TGTGCCAGCAGCCAGGCGGCAGAGGCCCCTACCCCCCAGGAGACCCAGTACTTC.

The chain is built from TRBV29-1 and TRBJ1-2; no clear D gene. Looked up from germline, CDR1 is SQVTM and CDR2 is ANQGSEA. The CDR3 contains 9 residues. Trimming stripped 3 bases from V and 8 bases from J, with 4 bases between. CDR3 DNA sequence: TGCAGCGTTGACGCGGGCTACACCTTC. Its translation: CSVDAGYTF.

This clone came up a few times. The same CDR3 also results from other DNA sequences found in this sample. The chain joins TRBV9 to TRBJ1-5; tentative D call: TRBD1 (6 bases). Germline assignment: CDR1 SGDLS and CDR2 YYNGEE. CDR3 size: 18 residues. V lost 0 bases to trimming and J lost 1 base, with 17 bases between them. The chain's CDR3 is CASSVDPNVGGSNQPQHF. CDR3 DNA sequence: TGTGCCAGCAGCGTAGACCCCAACGTTGGGGGCAGCAATCAGCCCCAGCATTTT.

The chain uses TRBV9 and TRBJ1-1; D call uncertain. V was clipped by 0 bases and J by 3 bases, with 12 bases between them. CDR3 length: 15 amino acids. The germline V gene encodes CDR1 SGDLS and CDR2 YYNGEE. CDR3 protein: CASSVVGGRDTEAFF. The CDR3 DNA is TGTGCCAGCAGCGTAGTCGGAGGACGGGACACTGAAGCTTTCTTT.

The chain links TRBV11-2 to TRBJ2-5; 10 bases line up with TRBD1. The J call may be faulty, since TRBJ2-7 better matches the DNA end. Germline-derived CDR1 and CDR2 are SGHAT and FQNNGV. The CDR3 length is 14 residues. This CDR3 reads CASSPRDRGGEQYF. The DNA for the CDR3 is TGTGCCAGCAGCCCCCGGGACAGGGGAGGCGAGCAGTACTTC.

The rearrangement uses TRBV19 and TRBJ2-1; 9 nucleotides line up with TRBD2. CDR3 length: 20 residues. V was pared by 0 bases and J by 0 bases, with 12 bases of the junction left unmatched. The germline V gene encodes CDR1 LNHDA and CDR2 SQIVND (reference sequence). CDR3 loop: CASSIEAGGHSPSSYNEQFF. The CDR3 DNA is TGTGCCAGTAGTATAGAGGCGGGGGGGCATTCCCCGAGCTCCTACAATGAGCAGTTCTTC.

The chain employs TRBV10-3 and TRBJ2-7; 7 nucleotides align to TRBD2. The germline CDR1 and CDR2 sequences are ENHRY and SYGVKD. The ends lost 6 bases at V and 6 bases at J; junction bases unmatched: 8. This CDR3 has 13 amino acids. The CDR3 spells CAIRAGLVGEQYF. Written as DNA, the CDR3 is TGTGCCATCAGGGCAGGACTAGTCGGCGAGCAGTACTTC.

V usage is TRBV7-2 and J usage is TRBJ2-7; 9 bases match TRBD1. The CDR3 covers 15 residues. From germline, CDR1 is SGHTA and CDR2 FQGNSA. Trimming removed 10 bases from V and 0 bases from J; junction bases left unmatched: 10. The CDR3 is CATNDRGAHSYEQYF. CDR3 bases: TGTGCCACCAACGACAGGGGGGCCCACTCCTACGAGCAGTACTTC.

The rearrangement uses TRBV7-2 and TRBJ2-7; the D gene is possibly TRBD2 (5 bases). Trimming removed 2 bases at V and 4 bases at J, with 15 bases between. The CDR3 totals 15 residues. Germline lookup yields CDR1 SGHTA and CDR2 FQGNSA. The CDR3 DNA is TGTGCCAGCAGCTTAATTGGGGAGTTAGCATACGAGCAGTACTTC. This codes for CASSLIGELAYEQYF.

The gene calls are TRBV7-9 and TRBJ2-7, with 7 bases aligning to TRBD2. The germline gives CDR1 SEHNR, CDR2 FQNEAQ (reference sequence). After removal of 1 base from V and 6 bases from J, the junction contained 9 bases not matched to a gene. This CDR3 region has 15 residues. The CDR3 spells CASSLGHGTGGEQYF. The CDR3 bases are TGTGCCAGCAGCTTAGGGCACGGGACGGGGGGCGAGCAGTACTTC.

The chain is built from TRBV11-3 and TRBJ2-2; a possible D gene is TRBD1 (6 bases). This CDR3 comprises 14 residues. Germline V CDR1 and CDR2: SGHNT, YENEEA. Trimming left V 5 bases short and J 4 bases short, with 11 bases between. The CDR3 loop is CASSHGQSTGELFF. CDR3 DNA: TGTGCCAGCAGCCACGGACAGAGCACCGGGGAGCTGTTTTTT.